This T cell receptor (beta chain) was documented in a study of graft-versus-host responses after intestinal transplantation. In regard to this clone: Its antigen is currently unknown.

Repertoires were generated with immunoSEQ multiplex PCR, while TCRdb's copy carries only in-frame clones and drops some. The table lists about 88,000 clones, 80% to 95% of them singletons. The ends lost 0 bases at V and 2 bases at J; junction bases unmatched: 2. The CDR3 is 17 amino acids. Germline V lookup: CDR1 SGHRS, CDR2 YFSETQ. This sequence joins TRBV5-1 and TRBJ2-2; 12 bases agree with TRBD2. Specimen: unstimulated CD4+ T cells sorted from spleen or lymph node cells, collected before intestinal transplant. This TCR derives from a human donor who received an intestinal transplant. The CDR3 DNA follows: TGCGCCAGCAGCTTGGAACTAGCGGGAGGTAACACCGGGGAGCTGTTTTTT. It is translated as CASSLELAGGNTGELFF.